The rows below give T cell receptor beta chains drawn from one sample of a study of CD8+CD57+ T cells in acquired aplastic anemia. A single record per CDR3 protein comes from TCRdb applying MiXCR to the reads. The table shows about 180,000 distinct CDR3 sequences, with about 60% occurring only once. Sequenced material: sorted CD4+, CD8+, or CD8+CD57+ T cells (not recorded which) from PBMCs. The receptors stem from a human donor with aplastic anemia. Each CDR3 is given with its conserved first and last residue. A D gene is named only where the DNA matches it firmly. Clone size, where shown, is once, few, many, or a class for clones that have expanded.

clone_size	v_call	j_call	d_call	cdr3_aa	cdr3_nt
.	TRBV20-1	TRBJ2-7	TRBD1	CSARSDRGYEQYF	TGCAGTGCTAGAAGTGACAGGGGCTACGAGCAGTACTTC
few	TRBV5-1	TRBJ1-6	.	CASSLGHSYNSPLHF	TGCGCCAGCAGCTTGGGCCACAGCTATAATTCACCCCTCCACTTT
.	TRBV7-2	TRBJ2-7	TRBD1	CASRQDRNSYEQYF	TGTGCCAGCAGGCAGGACAGGAACTCGTACGAGCAGTACTTC
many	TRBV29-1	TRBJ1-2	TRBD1	CSVVAGQKNYGYTF	TGCAGCGTTGTGGCGGGACAGAAGAACTATGGCTACACCTTC
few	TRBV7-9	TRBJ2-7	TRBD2	CASSYGTSGVYEQYF	TGTGCCAGCAGCTACGGGACTAGCGGGGTCTACGAGCAGTACTTC
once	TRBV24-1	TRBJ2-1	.	CATSDSGASSYNEQFF	TGTGCCACCAGTGATTCGGGGGCGAGCTCCTACAATGAGCAGTTCTTC
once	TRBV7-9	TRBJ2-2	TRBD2	CASSPQTSGATGELFF	TGTGCCAGCAGCCCACAGACTAGCGGGGCAACCGGGGAGCTGTTTTTT
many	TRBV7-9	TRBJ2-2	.	CASSLVGRVNTGELFF	TGTGCCAGCAGCTTAGTAGGCAGGGTGAACACCGGGGAGCTGTTTTTT
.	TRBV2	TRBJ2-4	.	CASSFPRSERANKNIQYF	TGTGCCAGCAGCTTTCCGCGGTCGGAGAGGGCCAACAAAAACATTCAGTACTTC
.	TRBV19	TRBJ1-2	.	CASLGLSGYTF	TGTGCCAGTCTCGGCCTGAGCGGCTACACCTTC
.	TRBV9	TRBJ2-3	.	CASSVPSGLATDTQYF	TGTGCCAGCAGCGTCCCGTCCGGACTGGCCACAGATACGCAGTATTTT
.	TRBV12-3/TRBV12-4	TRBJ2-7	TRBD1	CASSLAGTGILYEQYF	TGTGCCAGCAGTCTTGCCGGGACAGGCATACTCTACGAGCAGTACTTC
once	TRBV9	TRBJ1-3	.	CASSVDDSGNTIYF	TGTGCCAGCAGCGTAGACGACTCTGGAAACACCATATATTTT
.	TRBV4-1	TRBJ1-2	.	CASSQEVGGDYGYTF	TGTGCCAGCAGCCAAGAAGTCGGAGGGGACTATGGCTACACCTTC
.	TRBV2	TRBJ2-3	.	CASSEGAGLADTQYF	TGTGCCAGCAGTGAAGGTGCAGGACTCGCAGATACGCAGTATTTT
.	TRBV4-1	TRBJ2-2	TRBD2	CASSHLPGLALGELFF	TGCGCCAGCAGCCATCTCCCGGGACTAGCGCTCGGGGAGCTGTTTTTT
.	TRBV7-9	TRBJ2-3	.	CASSFPGTDTDTQYF	TGTGCCAGCAGCTTCCCCGGGACCGATACAGATACGCAGTATTTT
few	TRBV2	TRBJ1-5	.	CASSARLVSNGQPQHF	TGTGCCAGCAGTGCCCGCCTAGTCTCAAACGGACAGCCCCAGCATTTT
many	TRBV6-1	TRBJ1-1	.	CAYGRGGTEAFF	TGTGCCTATGGGAGGGGGGGAACTGAAGCTTTCTTT
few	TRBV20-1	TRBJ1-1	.	CSAHVVGANTEAFF	TGCAGTGCCCACGTCGTAGGCGCGAACACTGAAGCTTTCTTT
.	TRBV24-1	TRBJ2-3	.	CATSEQGQGDTQYF	TGTGCCACCAGTGAGCAGGGTCAAGGAGATACGCAGTATTTT
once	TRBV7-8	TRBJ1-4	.	CASSLASRGRDEKLFF	TGTGCCAGCAGCTTAGCGAGTAGGGGGAGGGATGAAAAACTGTTTTTT
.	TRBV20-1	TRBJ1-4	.	CSATGPGVTNEKLFF	TGCAGTGCCACGGGGCCCGGGGTAACTAATGAAAAACTGTTTTTT
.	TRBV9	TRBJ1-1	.	CASSVVMDTEAFF	TGTGCCAGCAGCGTAGTAATGGACACTGAAGCTTTCTTT
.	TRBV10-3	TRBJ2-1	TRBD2	CAIGRGDVEQFF	TGTGCCATCGGCCGGGGGGATGTTGAGCAGTTCTTC
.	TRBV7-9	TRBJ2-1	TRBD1	CASSSDRGREQFF	TGTGCCAGCAGCAGCGACAGGGGGCGTGAGCAGTTCTTC
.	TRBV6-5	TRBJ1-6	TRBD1	CATRQGVGSPLHF	TGTGCCACCAGACAGGGGGTTGGTTCACCCCTCCACTTT
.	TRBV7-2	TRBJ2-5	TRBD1	CASSRDRGRNQYF	TGTGCCAGCAGTCGAGACAGGGGGCGAAACCAGTACTTC
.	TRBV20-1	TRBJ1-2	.	CSAREQDTGYTF	TGCAGTGCTAGAGAGCAGGACACTGGCTACACCTTC
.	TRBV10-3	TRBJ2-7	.	CAISPGYMSSYEQYF	TGTGCCATCAGTCCAGGCTACATGAGCTCCTACGAGCAGTACTTC
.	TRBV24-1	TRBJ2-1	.	CASSQPGTPRYNEQFF	TGTGCCAGCAGCCAACCCGGGACCCCCAGGTACAATGAGCAGTTCTTC
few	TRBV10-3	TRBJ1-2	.	CAISSGYGYTF	TGTGCCATCAGTTCCGGTTATGGCTACACCTTC
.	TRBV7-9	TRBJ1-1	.	CASSLDGGGGTEAFF	TGTGCCAGCAGCTTAGACGGAGGGGGTGGCACTGAAGCTTTCTTT
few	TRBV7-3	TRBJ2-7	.	CASSSSGAYEQYF	TGTGCCAGCAGCTCCTCAGGGGCCTACGAGCAGTACTTC
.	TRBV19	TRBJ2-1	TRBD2	CASSSSSGGAYEQFF	TGTGCCAGTAGTTCGTCTAGCGGGGGGGCGTATGAGCAGTTCTTC
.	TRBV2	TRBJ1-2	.	CASSEDRGYGYTF	TGTGCCAGCAGTGAAGATCGTGGCTATGGCTACACCTTC